What follows is one T cell receptor (beta chain) and its context. Germline V gene lookup returns CDR1 KGHSH and CDR2 LQKENI. V was clipped by 3 bases and J by 1 base, with 12 bases between them. This CDR3 region has 15 residues. The repertoire was sequenced with immunoSEQ multiplex PCR; TCRdb's copy has only in-frame clones and lacks some. Found here are about 600,000 clones, less than 98% of them singletons; the top ten hold 0.055% to 0.07%. This sample is drawn from a study of shared clonotypes between healthy human individuals. Study background: Aged 18 to 49, the donors were two women and three men.

The sequence came from a woman in her thirties in good health. The chain links TRBV18 to TRBJ1-1, with a possible D match to TRBD1 (6 bases). Input material: naive CD4+ T cells sorted from blood. Subset given: CD45RA+ positively selected. CDR3: CASSPGTTANTEAFF. CDR3 nucleotide sequence: TGTGCCAGCTCACCTGGGACAACAGCGAACACTGAAGCTTTCTTT.